The 4 T cell receptor beta chains reported below all come from one sample, sequenced in a study of T-cell reconstitution after alpha-beta-depleted transplantation in children (dated by TCRdb to 2015 to 2016). The protocol used for the library was PCR. The listed sequencing device is Illumina HiSeq 2500. To normalize quantification of the TCRbeta repertoire, the TCR libraries were built with molecular barcoding that relied on unique molecular identifiers. Using fastp at Q25 and MiXCR, TCRdb reprocessed the public reads and kept productive beta chains. Rows with a matching CDR3 protein are joined into one entry that keeps the most common DNA and genes. A total of more than 550,000 distinct CDR3 sequences appear in this sample, about 11% of them only once. Roughly 4% of the sample is taken by the ten largest. The sample consisted of PBMCs from the stem cell graft donor, taken from the stem cell graft. The receptor set was obtained from a human donor who donated a stem cell graft to a child with acute myeloid leukemia.

This clonotype was detected ten times or more. The V gene is TRBV10-3, the J gene TRBJ2-7, with D possibly being TRBD2 (5 bases). Trimming pared 4 bases from V and 1 base from J, leaving 17 bases between. Germline loops: CDR1 ENHRY, CDR2 SYGVKD. The CDR3 contains 16 residues. CDR3 protein: CAISGEAAGRSYEQYF. CDR3 coding DNA: TGTGCCATCAGTGGGGAAGCGGCGGGTCGATCCTACGAGCAGTACTTC.

CDR3 DNA sequence: TGCGCCAGCAGCTCAACGACCAGGGCGGGGGAAAAACTGTTTTTT. Translation: CASSSTTRAGEKLFF. The genes are TRBV5-1 and TRBJ1-4; a possible D gene is TRBD1 (5 bases). This CDR3 contains 15 residues. In germline, CDR1 is SGHRS, CDR2 YFSETQ. The V end lost 3 bases, the J end lost 8 bases, and 17 bases lay between the germline ends.

The sample holds a few counts of this clonotype. V and J are TRBV29-1 and TRBJ1-5; the D is unclear. CDR3 length: 12 amino acids. The ends were cut back, 4 bases at V and 2 bases at J, with 6 bases in the middle. The germline CDR1 and CDR2 sequences are SQVTM and ANQGSEA. CDR3 DNA: TGCAGCGTTGGCGGACGCAATCAGCCCCAGCATTTT. It is translated as CSVGGRNQPQHF.

This clonotype was found many times. The J gene is TRBJ2-1, the V gene TRBV29-1, with D hard to call. Germline V gene data show CDR1 as SQVTM and CDR2 as ANQGSEA. The CDR3 runs 12 residues. V was cut by 4 bases and J by 0 bases, with 4 bases left in between. The chain's CDR3 is CSVGGSYNEQFF. The CDR3 DNA sequence: TGCAGCGTTGGAGGCTCCTACAATGAGCAGTTCTTC.